This is a list of T cell receptor beta chains from one sample in a study of shared clonotypes between healthy human individuals. The assay was immunoSEQ multiplex PCR, and TCRdb's table has in-frame clones only and misses some. The table records a few million clones, roughly 95% of them present only once. Sequencing used naive CD8+ T cells from PBMCs. All receptors derive from a man aged 18 to 29 in good health. Some clones in this sample may be carry-over from other donors' samples. CDR3s include the opening cysteine and the closing phenylalanine or tryptophan. D genes are given only for firm matches. Size tells how often a clone was seen (once, few, many) or the class of an expanded clone, and some rows leave it out.

V gene	J gene	D gene	clone size	CDR3 protein	CDR3 DNA
TRBV9	TRBJ2-5	TRBD2	NA	CASSSRGEQETQYF	TGTGCCAGCAGCTCCCGGGGGGAACAAGAGACCCAGTACTTC
TRBV30	TRBJ2-1	NA	NA	CAWSEGVGEQFF	TGTGCCTGGAGTGAAGGAGTTGGTGAGCAGTTCTTC
TRBV28	TRBJ2-7	TRBD2	NA	CASSFYDGGEEQYF	TGTGCCAGCAGTTTCTATGATGGGGGGGAAGAGCAGTACTTC
TRBV10-3	TRBJ1-2	TRBD1	NA	CAISDSTGYGYTF	TGTGCCATCAGTGATTCGACAGGGTATGGCTACACCTTC
TRBV21-1	TRBJ1-4	NA	once	CASSKEGTSPTTNEKLFF	TGTGCCAGCAGCAAAGAGGGTACCAGCCCCACAACTAATGAAAAACTGTTTTTT
TRBV28	TRBJ1-2	NA	NA	CASSFLNTYRVYGYTF	TGTGCCAGCAGCTTCCTGAATACCTACAGAGTTTATGGCTACACCTTC
TRBV6-4	TRBJ2-1	NA	NA	CASSDSYLLNEQFF	TGTGCCAGCAGTGACTCGTACCTGCTCAATGAGCAGTTCTTC
TRBV6-4	TRBJ2-5	NA	NA	CASRPRRQETQYF	TGTGCCAGCAGACCCAGGCGCCAAGAGACCCAGTACTTC
TRBV4-2	TRBJ2-2	NA	NA	CASSQWTVVDTGELFF	TGTGCCAGCAGCCAATGGACGGTGGTAGACACCGGGGAGCTGTTTTTT
TRBV2	TRBJ2-7	NA	NA	CASSDLSYEQYF	TGTGCCAGCAGTGACCTTAGCTACGAGCAGTACTTC
TRBV7-2	TRBJ2-2	NA	NA	CASSLDGFYTGELFF	TGTGCCAGCAGCTTAGACGGGTTCTACACCGGGGAGCTGTTTTTT
TRBV11-1	TRBJ2-7	NA	NA	CASSQPDGWGVYEQYF	TGTGCCAGCAGCCAGCCTGATGGTTGGGGAGTTTACGAGCAGTACTTC
TRBV19	TRBJ2-7	NA	NA	CATYGVARTAPTYEQYF	TGTGCCACTTACGGGGTGGCCCGGACCGCTCCTACCTACGAGCAGTACTTC
TRBV28	TRBJ2-4	TRBD1	once	CASRVHQDRTKNIQYF	TGTGCCAGCAGAGTACACCAGGACAGGACAAAAAACATTCAGTACTTC
TRBV5-5	TRBJ2-7	NA	NA	CASSLAKGPPEQYF	TGTGCCAGCAGCTTGGCTAAGGGACCCCCCGAGCAGTACTTC
TRBV27	TRBJ1-1	NA	NA	CASSSRGNTEAFF	TGTGCCAGCAGTTCCCGGGGGAACACTGAAGCTTTCTTT
TRBV25-1	TRBJ2-1	NA	NA	CASSEYDLGLNNEQFF	TGTGCCAGCAGTGAATACGACCTCGGACTGAACAATGAGCAGTTCTTC
TRBV9	TRBJ2-6	TRBD2	NA	CASSPRSLTSDTSGANVLTF	TGTGCCAGCAGCCCTCGTAGTTTGACTAGCGATACCTCTGGGGCCAACGTCCTGACTTTC
TRBV7-8	TRBJ2-7	NA	NA	CASSFLLGESPLYEQYF	TGTGCCAGCAGCTTTTTATTGGGAGAGTCCCCCCTCTACGAGCAGTACTTC
TRBV6-5	TRBJ2-7	NA	NA	CASSYSTSFYEQYF	TGTGCCAGCAGTTACTCGACGTCTTTTTACGAGCAGTACTTC
TRBV5-1	TRBJ2-7	TRBD2	NA	CASSLAGEVAYEQYF	TGCGCCAGCAGCTTAGCGGGAGAAGTCGCCTACGAGCAGTACTTC
TRBV11-2	TRBJ2-3	NA	NA	CASSLSQGIGLSDTQYF	TGTGCCAGCAGCTTATCTCAGGGAATCGGATTGTCAGATACGCAGTATTTT
TRBV19	TRBJ1-1	TRBD1	NA	CASFTPDREATEAFF	TGTGCCAGTTTTACTCCTGACAGGGAGGCCACTGAAGCTTTCTTT
TRBV27	TRBJ2-5	NA	NA	CASSWIGGFETQYF	TGTGCCAGCAGTTGGATTGGGGGCTTTGAGACCCAGTACTTC
TRBV6-1	TRBJ2-7	TRBD2	NA	CASSGWAGGGREQYF	TGTGCCAGCAGTGGCTGGGCGGGAGGGGGCAGAGAGCAGTACTTC
TRBV7-9	TRBJ2-5	NA	NA	CASSARTAQETQYF	TGTGCCAGCAGCGCCCGGACAGCACAAGAGACCCAGTACTTC
TRBV19	TRBJ2-1	NA	NA	CASSSPNSSYNEQFF	TGTGCCAGTAGCTCACCTAACAGCTCCTACAATGAGCAGTTCTTC
TRBV19	TRBJ1-5	NA	NA	CASSPETGRGTMFSQPQHF	TGTGCCAGTAGTCCAGAAACAGGAAGAGGGACGATGTTCAGTCAGCCCCAGCATTTT
TRBV18	TRBJ2-5	TRBD1	NA	CASSPLRTGGETQYF	TGTGCCAGCTCACCACTTCGGACAGGTGGAGAGACCCAGTACTTC
TRBV27	TRBJ2-7	NA	NA	CASKKRGSEQYF	TGTGCCAGCAAAAAACGGGGTAGCGAGCAGTACTTC